This is a list of T cell receptor beta chains from one sample in a study of blood T cells in healthy people across ages. TCRdb re-analysed the 5' RACE reads in MiXCR, keeping a single row per CDR3 protein. The sample lists approximately 830,000 distinct CDR3 sequences, approximately 59% seen once, with 25% to 35% in the top ten. Sequencing used blood. These TCRs come from a man in his thirties or forties in good health. CDR3s include the opening cysteine and the closing phenylalanine or tryptophan. The D gene is left open where the match is weak. The size of a clone is reported for some rows only, either as once, few or many, or as a class for expanded clones.

>TRBJ2-5|TRBD2|15|-|TRBV20-1
TGCAGTGCTAGAAACGGGGGGGCCTACCAAGAGACCCAGTACTTC
CSARNGGAYQETQYF
>TRBJ1-5|-|16|-|TRBV4-2
TGTGCCAGCAGCCAAGAGAGCTCGGGGGTCAATCAGCCCCAGCATTTT
CASSQESSGVNQPQHF
>TRBJ2-5|-|13|few|TRBV7-9
TGTGCCAGCAGCTTAGAACAAAAAGAGACCCAGTACTTC
CASSLEQKETQYF
>TRBJ2-3|TRBD2|13|-|TRBV7-3
TGTGCCAGCAGCCCCCAGGGAGCGGGGCCCCAGTATTTT
CASSPQGAGPQYF
>TRBJ2-1|-|13|-|TRBV6-4
TGTGCCAGTTCGATAGGTACAGTCAATGAGCAGTTCTTC
CASSIGTVNEQFF
>TRBJ1-2|TRBD1|15|-|TRBV29-1
TGCAGCGTTTGGGGGCAGGGGGCAAATTTTGGCGGCTACACCTTC
CSVWGQGANFGGYTF
>TRBJ2-7|-|14|-|TRBV25-1
TGTGCCAGCAGTGAATGGGGCGGCACCTACGAGCAGTACTTC
CASSEWGGTYEQYF
>TRBJ2-3|-|13|once|TRBV5-6
TGTGCCAGCAGCCGGGGGTTAAGGGATACGCAGTATTTT
CASSRGLRDTQYF
>TRBJ2-7|TRBD1|15|few|TRBV6-2/TRBV6-3
TGTGCCAGCAGCCCCCGGTCAGGGGGCAGCGACGAGCAGTACTTC
CASSPRSGGSDEQYF
>TRBJ1-2|TRBD1|14|-|TRBV12-3/TRBV12-4
TGTGCCAGCAGTGTAGGGGGCTTGGACTATGGCTACACCTTC
CASSVGGLDYGYTF
>TRBJ2-1|TRBD2|17|-|TRBV12-3/TRBV12-4
TGTGCCAGCAGGGAAATGATAGCGGGGGCCACCTACAATGAGCAGTTCTTC
CASREMIAGATYNEQFF
>TRBJ2-7|-|13|once|TRBV4-3
TGCGCCAGCAGCCAAGGGACAGCACGAGGGCAGTACTTC
CASSQGTARGQYF
>TRBJ2-5|-|17|few|TRBV2
TGTGCCAGCAGTGAATCCGGGTTCGCGGGGGCAAAAGAGACCCAGTACTTC
CASSESGFAGAKETQYF